The T cell receptor (beta chain) described here comes from a study of T cell responses to AZD1222 COVID-19 vaccine (dated by TCRdb to about 2021). About the full investigation: AZD1222 recipients given second doses at about 4 weeks or at about 12 weeks were pooled, since spike-specific TCR depth and breadth were not found to differ between the two schedules. Trial participants were enrolled by age into 18-55, 56-69 and 70-plus year subgroups, with 148, 28 and 57 TCR-sequenced participants respectively. A total of about 230 trial participants underwent TCR sequencing, of whom 200 to 220 received two doses of AZD1222 and roughly 25 received two doses of the MenACWY control vaccine.

Beyond this particular receptor, the publication reports: In the small 56-69-year group, the increase in depth fell short of significance, most likely because of low power. After two AZD1222 doses, spike-specific TCR breadth and depth were significantly higher than at day 0 and than in MenACWY recipients. Only five or six AZD1222 recipients were SARS-CoV-2 seropositive at baseline, limiting conclusions about previously exposed vaccinees. The whole spike protein was spanned by vaccine-associated CD4 TCRs, and dominant responses were seen in regions 160-218 and 743-854. Reportedly, almost half of the unique spike-specific TCRs recognized epitopes lying outside the regions that are mutated in the B.1.351 and B.1.1.7 variants. Participants were mostly white British and included more females than males, and it was suggested by the authors that clonal diversity may have been underestimated. Because no day 14 peak-response samples were available, repertoires were characterized only after the peak T cell response.

Of note for this clone: Its binding antigen is unknown. One base away there is no much larger clone; base qualities are not given.

The CDR3 regions of human TCRbeta chains were analyzed by immunosequencing. The authors processed their data as follows. TCRs in the repertoires were matched against a reference library of SARS-CoV-2-specific TCRs that had been generated with the MIRA antigen-specificity platform. Breadth was defined as the fraction of unique TCRs that were SARS-CoV-2-associated. Depth was defined as the fraction of total T cells that were SARS-CoV-2-associated. Using the MIRA data, each spike-specific TCR was mapped to the spike region that the TCR reacts to and placed in a CD4 or CD8 class. Log10-transformed breadth and depth values were compared by one-way ANOVA with Sidak's multiple comparisons tests. TCRdb took this table from immuneACCESS and kept in-frame rearrangements with V and J called. Such tables lack part of the clones; where checked against another copy, unresolved V genes explain under half of the gap, and the rest is unexplained. Clone size and the V and J calls come from that table; the DNA yielded D and trimming. The sample yields approximately 120,000 clones; around nine tenths were counted once. The top ten clones comprise around 12% of the sample.

The CDR3 contains 15 residues, cysteine and phenylalanine counted. Only the CDR3 DNA stays, 45 bases, in frame from base 1. According to the germline V gene, CDR1 reads MDHEN and CDR2 reads SYDVKM. Between the V and J ends, shortened by 7 bases and 5 bases respectively, the junction contains 18 bases. The time point label, as the study defines it: baseline before first vaccination. Vaccinee samples came from UK trials COV001 and COV002, including a single-blind randomized controlled phase 2/3 trial of AZD1222 (ChAdOx1 nCoV-19) in healthy adults. For TCRbeta chain sequencing, PBMC samples were collected from trial participants at day 0 and at day 28 after the second dose.

This chain joins TRBV28 to TRBJ2-1; the D gene is perhaps TRBD1 or TRBD2, each of them matching over 5 bases. The source is an adult in good health. The sequencing here drew on peripheral blood, taken on day 0 of AZD1222 vaccination. The CDR3 region has the sequence CASTSFAGRNNEQFF. The DNA sequence reads TGTGCCAGCACCTCGTTTGCAGGGAGAAACAATGAGCAGTTCTTC.